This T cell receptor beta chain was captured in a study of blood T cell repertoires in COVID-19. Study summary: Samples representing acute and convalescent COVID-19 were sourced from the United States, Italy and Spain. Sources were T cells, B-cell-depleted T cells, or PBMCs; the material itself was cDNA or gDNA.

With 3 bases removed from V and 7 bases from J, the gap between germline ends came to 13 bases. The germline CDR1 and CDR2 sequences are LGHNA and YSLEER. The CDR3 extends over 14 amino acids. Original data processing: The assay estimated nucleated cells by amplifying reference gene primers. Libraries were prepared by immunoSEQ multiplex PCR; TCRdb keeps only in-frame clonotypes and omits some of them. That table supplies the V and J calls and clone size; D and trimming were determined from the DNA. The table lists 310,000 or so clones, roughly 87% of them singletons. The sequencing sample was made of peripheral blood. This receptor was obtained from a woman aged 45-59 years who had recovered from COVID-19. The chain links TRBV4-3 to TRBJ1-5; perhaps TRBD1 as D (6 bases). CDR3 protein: CASSHLEGDQPQHF. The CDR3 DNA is TGCGCCAGCAGCCACTTAGAGGGGGACCAGCCCCAGCATTTT.